This T cell receptor (beta chain) appears in the sequencing data of a study of STAT5B mutations in CD4+ large granular lymphocyte leukemia. Study-level results: 8/27 top patient clones versus 2/35 control clones were TRBV06-family.

TCRdb keeps only in-frame clones here, not all; method: immunoSEQ multiplex PCR. The sample includes about 33,000 clones, 80% to 90% seen only once; the top ten take about 4.4%. Remarks on this clone: The target antigen is unknown.

Deletions cut 0 bases from V and 0 bases from J, with 19 bases between. The CDR3 runs to 19 residues. Looked up from germline, CDR1 is SGDLS and CDR2 is YYNGEE. The specimen was CD4+ T cells from blood buffy coats. This TCR was sampled from a human donor in good health. The chain couples TRBV9 to TRBJ2-1, with a weak D call TRBD2 (5 bases). CDR3 amino acids: CASSVGSSRGLSSYNEQFF. The DNA for the CDR3 is TGTGCCAGCAGCGTAGGATCTAGCCGCGGGTTGAGCTCCTACAATGAGCAGTTCTTC. Combining the CDR3 with reference TRBV9 and TRBJ2-1 gives the whole variable domain DSGVTQTPKHLITATGQRVTLRCSPRSGDLSVYWYQQSLDQGLQFLIQYYNGEERAKGNILERFSAQQFPDLHSELNLSSLELGDSALYFCASSVGSSRGLSSYNEQFFGPGTRLTVL.